This TCR beta chain was sequenced for a study of regulatory T cells in long-lasting Graves disease. This clonotype appeared many times. The time point was: newly diagnosed GD, antithyroid drugs for less than 3 months. Isolated PBMC RNA provided the starting material for the TCR library. The CDR3 covers 14 residues. Germline CDR1 is SGHTA and CDR2 is FQGTGA. The ends lost 5 bases at V and 8 bases at J; junction bases unmatched: 5. Libraries of TCR beta came from iRepertoire HTBI primers plus Arm-PCR of CDR3 regions. TCRdb itself ran the multiplex PCR reads through MiXCR, one entry per CDR3 protein. This table has fewer than 550,000 distinct CDR3 sequences, about 15% appearing once. These data are also associated with another study on T cells in Graves' hyperthyroidism and ophthalmopathy.

Source: peripheral blood mononuclear cells (PBMCs), taken at new diagnosis, from a patient treated with antithyroid drugs. V is TRBV7-3 and J is TRBJ2-1, with TRBD1 identical over 11 bases. This clonotype was obtained from a woman aged 35 to 60 with Graves disease. The CDR3 region has the DNA TGTGCCAGCAGCACCGGGACAGGGGGATATGAGCAGTTCTTC. Amino acid sequence: CASSTGTGGYEQFF. The full variable domain, with the rest looked up from reference TRBV7-3 and TRBJ2-1, is GAGVSQTPSNKVTEKGKYVELRCDPISGHTALYWYRQSLGQGPEFLIYFQGTGAADDSGLPNDRFFAVRPEGSVSTLKIQRTERGDSAVYLCASSTGTGGYEQFFGPGTRLTVL.